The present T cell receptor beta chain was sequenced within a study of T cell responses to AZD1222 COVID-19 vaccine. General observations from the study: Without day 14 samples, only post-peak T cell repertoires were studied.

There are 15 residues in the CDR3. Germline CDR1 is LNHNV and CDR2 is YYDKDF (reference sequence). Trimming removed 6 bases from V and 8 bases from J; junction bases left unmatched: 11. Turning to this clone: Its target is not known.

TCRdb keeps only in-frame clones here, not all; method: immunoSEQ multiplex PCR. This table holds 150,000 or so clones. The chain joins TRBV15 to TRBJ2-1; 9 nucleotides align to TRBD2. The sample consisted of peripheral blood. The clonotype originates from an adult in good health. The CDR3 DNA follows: TGTGCCACCAGTCCCTCTGCGGGGGGGCCAGATGAGCAGTTCTTC. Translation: CATSPSAGGPDEQFF.